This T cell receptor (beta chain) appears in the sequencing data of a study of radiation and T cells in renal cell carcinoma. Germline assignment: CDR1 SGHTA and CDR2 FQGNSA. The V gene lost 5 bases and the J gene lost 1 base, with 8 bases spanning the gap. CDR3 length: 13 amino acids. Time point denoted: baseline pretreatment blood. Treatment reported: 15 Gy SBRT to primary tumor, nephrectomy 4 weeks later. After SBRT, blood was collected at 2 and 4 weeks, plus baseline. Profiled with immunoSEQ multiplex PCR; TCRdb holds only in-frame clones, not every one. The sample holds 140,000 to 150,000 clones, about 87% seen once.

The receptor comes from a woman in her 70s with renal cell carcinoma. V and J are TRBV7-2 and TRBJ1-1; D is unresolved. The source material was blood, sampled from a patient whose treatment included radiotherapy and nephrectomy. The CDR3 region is CASSRTGNTEAFF. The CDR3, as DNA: TGTGCCAGCAGCCGGACGGGGAACACTGAAGCTTTCTTT.